This T cell receptor (beta chain) was obtained from a study of Tregs in tolerant kidney transplant recipients. Study-level points and caveats: Activated donor B cell expansion appeared to reveal the most relevant donor-specific TCRbeta repertoire.

Clones were read by immunoSEQ multiplex PCR, and TCRdb kept only the in-frame ones, dropping some. There are some 240,000 clones in the sample; about four fifths occur only once, and approximately 0.69% lies in the top ten. Comments on this clone: Its matching antigen is unknown.

With 2 bases removed from V and 4 bases from J, the gap between germline ends came to 12 bases. There are 14 residues in the CDR3. The germline gives CDR1 MNHNS, CDR2 SASEGT. The specimen was CD4+ T cells from blood. This receptor was obtained from a human donor in good health. The rearrangement links TRBV6-1 to TRBJ2-7; weak D call: TRBD2 (5 bases). The chain's CDR3 is CASSETRLKYEQYF. The CDR3 DNA reads as TGTGCCAGCAGTGAAACGAGACTAAAATACGAGCAGTACTTC.